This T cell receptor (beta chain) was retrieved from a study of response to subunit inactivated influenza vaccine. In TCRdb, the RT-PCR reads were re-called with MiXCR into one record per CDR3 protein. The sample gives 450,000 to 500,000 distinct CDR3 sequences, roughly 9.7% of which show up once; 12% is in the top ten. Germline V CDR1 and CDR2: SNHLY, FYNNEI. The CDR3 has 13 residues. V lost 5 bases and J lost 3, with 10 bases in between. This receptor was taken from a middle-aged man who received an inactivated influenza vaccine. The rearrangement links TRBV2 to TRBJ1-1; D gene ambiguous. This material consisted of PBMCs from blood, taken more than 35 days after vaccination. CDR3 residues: CASSKVVDTEAFF. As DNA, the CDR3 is TGTGCCAGCAGTAAAGTGGTGGACACTGAAGCTTTCTTT.